This T cell receptor (beta chain) was obtained from a study of T cells in Graves' hyperthyroidism and ophthalmopathy. Amplification yielded TCR beta CDR3 regions, with RNA transcripts as the source. During a first-round RT-PCR of the TCR CDR3, the HTBI primer set was used. MiXCR, run by TCRdb on the multiplex PCR reads, gives a single entry per CDR3 protein. The data contain fewer than 900,000 distinct CDR3 sequences, over 15% of them singletons. The V gene end was trimmed by 5 bases and the J gene end by 5 bases; junction bases not matched to a gene: 9. The V gene's germline CDR1 is SGHRS and CDR2 YFSETQ. This CDR3 is built from 16 residues.

V and J are TRBV5-1 and TRBJ2-1; 11 positions agree with TRBD2. Sample: blood. The receptor's source is a woman aged 45-59 years with Graves' hyperthyroidism that later progressed to Graves' ophthalmopathy. The CDR3 DNA follows: TGCGCCAGCAGAGGGCTACTAGCGGGGGTCAACAATGAGCAGTTCTTC. Its translation is CASRGLLAGVNNEQFF. The variable domain in full, with the rest retrieved from reference TRBV5-1 and TRBJ2-1, is KAGVTQTPRYLIKTRGQQVTLSCSPISGHRSVSWYQQTPGQGLQFLFEYFSETQRNKGNFPGRFSGRQFSNSRSEMNVSTLELGDSALYLCASRGLLAGVNNEQFFGPGTRLTVL.